Below are 27 T cell receptor beta chains sequenced from a single sample in a study of cytomegalovirus exposure and HLA in healthy donors. The PCR employed 60 Vbeta primers together with 13 Jbeta primers. Data came from immunoSEQ multiplex PCR; TCRdb stores just in-frame clones and leaves some out. Among under 200,000 clones listed, more than 70% were seen once. The sequenced sample consisted of PBMCs. The receptors stem from a male donor in good health and CMV-seronegative.

The CDR3 is CASSSTSGSGNQPQHF. Here the CDR3 DNA reads TGTGCCAGCAGCTCAACCTCAGGGTCTGGCAATCAGCCCCAGCATTTT. This chain uses TRBV7-2 with TRBJ1-5, with a possible D match to TRBD1 (5 bases). CDR1 SGHTA and CDR2 FQGNSA come from the germline V gene. Between the trimmed V and J ends, which lost 4 bases and 2 bases, there was a span of 15 bases. This CDR3 contains 16 residues.

The V call is TRBV27, the J call TRBJ2-1, with TRBD2 matching 8 bases. In germline, CDR1 is MNHEY, CDR2 SMNVEV (reference sequence). This CDR3 comprises 14 residues. Trimming at V came to 2 bases and at J to 6 bases, leaving 3 bases not matched to a gene. DNA of the CDR3: TGTGCCAGCAGTTTAGAGCGGGGGCGCAATGAGCAGTTCTTC. Residues: CASSLERGRNEQFF.

The sample holds a few counts of this clone. The chain carries TRBV6-1 and TRBJ1-5; 7 bases are shared with TRBD1. The CDR3 totals 15 residues. Trimming removed 10 bases from V and 3 bases from J; junction bases left unmatched: 12. Germline CDR1 MNHNS, CDR2 SASEGT. The CDR3 DNA is TGTGCCACCAACTTGATGCAGGGGGACAATCAGCCCCAGCATTTT. It translates to CATNLMQGDNQPQHF.

The sample holds a few counts of this clone. The CDR3 nucleotides are TGTGCCTGGAGTTTTCACAGGTTCTATGAGCAGTTCTTC. It yields the protein CAWSFHRFYEQFF. J is TRBJ2-1 and V is TRBV30, with D possibly TRBD1 on 5 matching bases. This CDR3 has 13 amino acids. Per germline, CDR1 GTSNPN and CDR2 SVGIG (reference sequence). Trimming stripped 2 bases from V and 8 bases from J, with 13 bases between.

The chain couples TRBV6-5 to TRBJ2-7, with 9 positions matching TRBD1. Germline V gene data show CDR1 as MNHEY and CDR2 as SVGAGI. The CDR3 contains 15 residues. V shed 6 bases and J 3 bases; nucleotides not matched to a gene: 9. The CDR3 is CASRKWTGANYEQYF. In nucleotides, the CDR3 is TGTGCCAGCAGGAAATGGACAGGGGCTAACTACGAGCAGTACTTC.

The gene calls are TRBV7-9 and TRBJ2-3; tentative D call: TRBD2 (5 bases). This CDR3 region has 16 residues. CDR1 SEHNR and CDR2 FQNEAQ come from the germline V gene (reference sequence). V was shortened by 2 bases and J by 4 bases, with 16 bases between the two germline ends. The CDR3 sequence is CASSLIVAPGADTQYF. As DNA, the CDR3 is TGTGCCAGCAGCTTAATCGTGGCACCCGGGGCAGATACGCAGTATTTT.

The rearrangement uses TRBV7-9 and TRBJ2-1; D may be TRBD2 (6 bases). Trimming shortened V by 5 bases and J by 7 bases, and 21 bases separated the two germline ends. CDR3 length equals 16 residues. The germline V gene encodes CDR1 SEHNR and CDR2 FQNEAQ (reference sequence). The CDR3 DNA follows: TGTGCCAGCAGCATAAACATTCGCGGCGGAGGGAATGAGCAGTTCTTC. The encoded protein is CASSINIRGGGNEQFF.

The CDR3 protein is CASSRAGRGSSTDTQYF. For the CDR3, the DNA is TGTGCCAGCAGCCGAGCCGGTAGGGGCTCTAGCACAGATACGCAGTATTTT. The chain recombines TRBV4-2 with TRBJ2-3, with D possibly matching TRBD1 (5 bases). CDR1 LGHNA and CDR2 YNFKEQ come from the germline V gene. This CDR3 region has 17 residues. V lost 4 bases to trimming and J lost 0 bases, with 17 bases between them.

This clone was picked up a small number of times. The V gene is TRBV5-6, the J gene TRBJ2-3; 14 nucleotides agree with TRBD2. The CDR3 consists of 15 residues. J was trimmed by 3 bases and V by 4 bases; bases with no gene match: 1. Per the germline V gene, CDR1 is SGHDT and CDR2 is YYEEEE. Here the CDR3 reads CASSRLAGGTDTQYF. The CDR3, as DNA: TGTGCCAGCAGCCGACTAGCGGGAGGGACAGATACGCAGTATTTT.

A few counts support this clone. The chain links TRBV7-6 to TRBJ1-1; 8 bases line up with TRBD1. The germline V gene has CDR1 SGHVS and CDR2 FNYEAQ. The CDR3 runs to 15 residues. J lost 4 bases, V lost 5 bases, and 9 bases had no gene match. CDR3 DNA sequence: TGTGCCAGCAGCGGACCGACAGGGGTGCTCACTGAAGCTTTCTTT. Protein sequence: CASSGPTGVLTEAFF.

This clone was counted a single time. The genes are TRBV28 and TRBJ1-1; tentative D call: TRBD1 (6 bases). The V gene lost 5 bases and the J gene lost 7 bases, with 17 bases spanning the gap. This CDR3 is built from 14 residues. The germline V gene encodes CDR1 MDHEN and CDR2 SYDVKM. The CDR3 spells CASSPHGGGVEAFF. CDR3 DNA sequence: TGTGCCAGCAGTCCCCATGGGGGGGGCGTTGAAGCTTTCTTT.

CDR3 DNA: TGTGCCAGCAGTCGGGAGGGCCCCGGTCAGCCCCAGCATTTT. As protein: CASSREGPGQPQHF. The chain carries TRBV28 and TRBJ1-5; no firm D call. CDR1 and CDR2 (germline): MDHEN, SYDVKM. V gave up 5 bases and J gave up 6 bases, with 14 bases separating them. This CDR3 contains 14 residues. The entire variable domain, with the rest obtained from reference TRBV28 and TRBJ1-5, is as follows: DVKVTQSSRYLVKRTGEKVFLECVQDMDHENMFWYRQDPGLGLRLIYFSYDVKMKEKGDIPEGYSVSREKKERFSLILESASTNQTSMYLCASSREGPGQPQHFGDGTRLSIL.

V usage is TRBV7-3 and J usage is TRBJ2-3; 7 bases map to TRBD2. The CDR3 has 16 residues. Germline V gene lookup returns CDR1 SGHTA and CDR2 FQGTGA. The V and J ends lost 5 bases and 1 base, in that order; junction bases with no gene match: 9. CDR3 protein: CASSLDPGLRTDTQYF. CDR3 coding DNA: TGTGCCAGCAGCCTCGACCCGGGACTACGCACAGATACGCAGTATTTT.

The rearrangement joins TRBV7-2 to TRBJ1-2; the D gene is possibly TRBD1 (6 bases). Germline-derived CDR1 and CDR2 are SGHTA and FQGNSA. The CDR3 contains 16 residues. The germline V and J ends were trimmed by 2 bases and 0 bases, with 13 bases remaining between them. The CDR3 DNA follows: TGTGCCAGCAGCTTAACCCCCACAGGGACTAACTATGGCTACACCTTC. Its translation is CASSLTPTGTNYGYTF.

The chain links TRBV28 to TRBJ1-6; 10 bases line up with TRBD1. J lost 10 bases, V lost 2 bases, and 8 bases had no gene match. The CDR3 consists of 16 residues. CDR1 is MDHEN, CDR2 SYDVKM, per germline. CDR3 protein: CASSLTGDRGGSPLHF. In DNA, the CDR3 is TGTGCCAGCAGTTTAACTGGGGACAGGGGAGGCTCACCCCTCCACTTT.

This clone appeared a few times. The chain carries TRBV2 and TRBJ2-2, with D possibly being TRBD1 (5 bases). Germline CDR1 reads SNHLY; CDR2 reads FYNNEI. Trimming cost V 6 bases and J 0 bases, with 8 bases left between them. The CDR3 sequence is 14 residues long. The chain's CDR3 is CASRDKANTGELFF. CDR3 coding DNA: TGTGCCAGCAGGGACAAGGCGAACACCGGGGAGCTGTTTTTT.

V and J are TRBV9 and TRBJ2-3; 7 bases align to TRBD2. Germline values: CDR1 SGDLS, CDR2 YYNGEE. This CDR3 has 16 amino acids. V gave up 4 bases and J gave up 0 bases; unmatched junction bases: 8. CDR3 sequence: CASSTRLASSTDTQYF. CDR3 nucleotide sequence: TGTGCCAGCAGCACCCGACTAGCCTCTAGCACAGATACGCAGTATTTT.

The chain is built from TRBV5-1 and TRBJ2-5; 15 nucleotides align to TRBD2. V lost 2 bases to trimming and J lost 5 bases; unmatched junction nucleotides: 4. The length of the CDR3 is 16 residues. Per the germline V gene, CDR1 is SGHRS and CDR2 is YFSETQ. This chain's CDR3 is CASSLRTSGGAETQYF. DNA of the CDR3: TGCGCCAGCAGCTTACGGACTAGCGGGGGGGCGGAGACCCAGTACTTC.

In this sample, this clone turned up a few times. The rearrangement joins TRBV7-9 to TRBJ1-1; a weak D match, TRBD1 (6 bases). CDR1 is SEHNR and CDR2 is FQNEAQ in the germline V gene (reference sequence). Trimming shortened V by 5 bases and J by 6 bases, and 10 bases separated the two germline ends. This CDR3 has 12 residues. The CDR3 bases are TGTGCCAGCAGCGGGGGCGTAGCTGAAGCTTTCTTT. This codes for CASSGGVAEAFF.

This chain joins TRBV29-1 and TRBJ2-7; D may be TRBD2 (6 bases). Trimming stripped 7 bases from V and 0 bases from J, with 19 bases between. This CDR3 spans 15 amino acids. Germline-derived CDR1 and CDR2 are SQVTM and ANQGSEA. CDR3 region: CSASTGEKSSYEQYF. CDR3 bases: TGCAGCGCCTCCACGGGGGAAAAAAGCTCCTACGAGCAGTACTTC.

In its sample, this clone was seen a few times. This chain joins TRBV6-5 and TRBJ2-7; weak D call: TRBD1 (6 bases). The V and J ends lost 7 bases and 2 bases respectively, with 9 bases between them. The length of the CDR3 is 12 residues. Germline V lookup: CDR1 MNHEY, CDR2 SVGAGI. CDR3 nucleotide sequence: TGTGCCAGCAATCAGGGGCCCTACGAGCAGTACTTC. Its translation is CASNQGPYEQYF.

This clone was seen only once. The V and J genes are TRBV11-2 and TRBJ2-5; TRBD2 agrees at 11 bases. V shed 5 bases, J shed 4 bases, and the junction held 9 bases outside the gene matches. The CDR3 runs 16 residues. Germline CDR1 is SGHAT and CDR2 is FQNNGV. CDR3 residues: CASSPLAGGYLETQYF. CDR3 DNA: TGTGCCAGCAGCCCGCTAGCGGGGGGCTACCTAGAGACCCAGTACTTC.

This chain links TRBV27 with TRBJ2-7; 9 bases are a match to TRBD1. Per the germline V gene, CDR1 is MNHEY and CDR2 is SMNVEV (reference sequence). V was clipped by 6 bases and J by 2 bases; unmatched bases: 8. This CDR3 is 15 amino acids long. The CDR3 DNA reads TGTGCCAGCAGCCTACAGGGGGCCGGTACCTACGAGCAGTACTTC. Its protein is CASSLQGAGTYEQYF.

CDR3 protein: CASSPGSGGYEQYF. Here the CDR3 DNA reads TGTGCCAGCAGCCCCGGCAGCGGGGGCTACGAGCAGTACTTC. This chain uses TRBV7-6 with TRBJ2-7, with 8 bases matching TRBD2. There are 14 residues in the CDR3. V dropped 5 bases and J dropped 3; count of bases not matched to a gene: 6. From germline, CDR1 is SGHVS and CDR2 FNYEAQ.

The chain employs TRBV5-6 and TRBJ2-7; possibly TRBD1 for D (6 bases). The germline V gene has CDR1 SGHDT and CDR2 YYEEEE. CDR3 length: 14 residues. V gave up 8 bases and J gave up 5 bases, with 20 bases separating them. CDR3 nucleotide sequence: TGTGCCAGTAACACAGGGAATGGGATGCACGAGCAGTACTTC. Its translation: CASNTGNGMHEQYF.

V usage is TRBV4-1 and J usage is TRBJ2-7, with TRBD2 as a possible D gene (5 bases). The germline CDR1 and CDR2 sequences are MGHRA and YSYEKL. V gave up 1 base and J gave up 6 bases, with 16 bases separating them. The CDR3 totals 15 residues. The CDR3 DNA reads TGCGCCAGCAGCCAAGGGGCTAGGGCGGGTTTCGAGCAGTACTTC. Translating gives CASSQGARAGFEQYF.

The V and J genes are TRBV30 and TRBJ2-1; D call uncertain. The CDR3 is made up of 11 amino acids. CDR1 GTSNPN and CDR2 SVGIG come from the germline V gene (reference sequence). V dropped 5 bases and J dropped 12 bases, with 14 bases sitting between them. The CDR3, as DNA: TGTGCCTGGGGCCCCCCGGGTTTGCAGTTCTTC. This codes for CAWGPPGLQFF.